A selection of T cell receptor beta chains follows, all from one sample in a study of blood T cell repertoires in COVID-19. Method: immunoSEQ multiplex PCR; TCRdb's copy keeps in-frame clones and lacks some. The table records some 150,000 clones, 80% to 85% of them present only once. Sequenced input: peripheral blood. The receptors derive from a human donor in a cohort sampled during active COVID-19. The CDR3 runs from the conserved cysteine through the conserved F or W. D genes are given only for firm matches. Clone size is not always given. Where it is, it says once, few, many or a class for expanded clones.

v_call: TRBV4-1
cdr3_length: 15
d_call: .
clone_size: .
j_call: TRBJ1-4
cdr3_aa: CASSQGGSFEEKLFF
cdr3_nt: TGCGCCAGCAGCCAAGGCGGCAGCTTTGAGGAAAAACTGTTTTTT

v_call: TRBV9
cdr3_length: 13
d_call: .
clone_size: .
j_call: TRBJ1-1
cdr3_aa: CASSASPGTEAFF
cdr3_nt: TGTGCCAGCAGCGCCAGTCCAGGGACTGAAGCTTTCTTT

v_call: TRBV6-4
cdr3_length: 14
d_call: .
clone_size: .
j_call: TRBJ1-2
cdr3_aa: CASSAHPRDYGYTF
cdr3_nt: TGTGCCAGCAGTGCTCATCCGAGGGACTATGGCTACACCTTC

v_call: TRBV6-6
cdr3_length: 14
d_call: TRBD1
clone_size: many
j_call: TRBJ2-1
cdr3_aa: CASRSGTGGNEQFF
cdr3_nt: TGTGCCAGCAGGTCAGGTACAGGGGGCAATGAGCAGTTCTTC

v_call: TRBV29-1
cdr3_length: 15
d_call: .
clone_size: .
j_call: TRBJ2-1
cdr3_aa: CSISGEQGIYNEQFF
cdr3_nt: TGCAGCATCTCGGGGGAACAGGGGATCTACAATGAGCAGTTCTTC

v_call: TRBV6-5
cdr3_length: 14
d_call: .
clone_size: once
j_call: TRBJ2-3
cdr3_aa: CATHPLDFTDTQYF
cdr3_nt: TGTGCCACCCACCCCCTCGACTTCACAGATACGCAGTATTTT

v_call: TRBV19
cdr3_length: 19
d_call: TRBD2
clone_size: .
j_call: TRBJ2-1
cdr3_aa: CASSLGLAEASPLYNEQFF
cdr3_nt: TGTGCCAGTAGTTTAGGACTAGCGGAGGCCTCGCCGCTCTACAATGAGCAGTTCTTC

v_call: TRBV6-5
cdr3_length: 15
d_call: .
clone_size: .
j_call: TRBJ1-4
cdr3_aa: CASRGGGGTNEKLFF
cdr3_nt: TGTGCCAGCCGGGGGGGCGGTGGAACTAATGAAAAACTGTTTTTT

v_call: TRBV7-2
cdr3_length: 13
d_call: .
clone_size: .
j_call: TRBJ1-2
cdr3_aa: CASSPDRNYGYTF
cdr3_nt: TGTGCCAGCAGCCCCGACAGGAACTATGGCTACACCTTC

v_call: TRBV5-1
cdr3_length: 16
d_call: TRBD1
clone_size: .
j_call: TRBJ2-3
cdr3_aa: CASSTELTGGADTQYF
cdr3_nt: TGCGCCAGCAGCACGGAACTGACAGGGGGCGCAGATACGCAGTATTTT

v_call: TRBV12-5
cdr3_length: 13
d_call: .
clone_size: .
j_call: TRBJ2-3
cdr3_aa: CASGLAGSDTQYF
cdr3_nt: TGTGCTAGTGGTTTGGCAGGGTCAGATACGCAGTATTTT

v_call: TRBV6-5
cdr3_length: 15
d_call: .
clone_size: .
j_call: TRBJ1-2
cdr3_aa: CASSSRWDTSYGYTF
cdr3_nt: TGTGCCAGCAGTTCAAGGTGGGACACCAGTTATGGCTACACCTTC

v_call: TRBV3-1/TRBV3-2
cdr3_length: 16
d_call: .
clone_size: .
j_call: TRBJ1-1
cdr3_aa: CASSPYGGSGTAEAFF
cdr3_nt: TGTGCCAGCAGCCCTTACGGGGGGAGTGGGACCGCCGAAGCTTTCTTT

v_call: TRBV3-1/TRBV3-2
cdr3_length: 14
d_call: .
clone_size: .
j_call: TRBJ2-2
cdr3_aa: CASSQSTNTGELFF
cdr3_nt: TGTGCCAGCAGCCAAAGTACAAACACCGGGGAGCTGTTTTTT

v_call: TRBV7-2
cdr3_length: 14
d_call: .
clone_size: once
j_call: TRBJ1-5
cdr3_aa: CASSQQGSNQPQHF
cdr3_nt: TGTGCCAGCAGCCAACAGGGAAGCAATCAGCCCCAGCATTTT

v_call: TRBV7-6
cdr3_length: 14
d_call: .
clone_size: .
j_call: TRBJ2-5
cdr3_aa: CASSLVEGGETQYF
cdr3_nt: TGTGCCAGCAGCTTAGTGGAGGGCGGCGAGACCCAGTACTTC

v_call: TRBV14
cdr3_length: 13
d_call: .
clone_size: .
j_call: TRBJ2-7
cdr3_aa: CASSQGHAYEQYF
cdr3_nt: TGTGCCAGCAGCCAAGGACACGCCTACGAGCAGTACTTC

v_call: TRBV10-3
cdr3_length: 16
d_call: TRBD1
clone_size: .
j_call: TRBJ2-1
cdr3_aa: CAISPRGPGSNNEQFF
cdr3_nt: TGTGCCATCAGCCCTAGGGGGCCTGGATCCAACAATGAGCAGTTCTTC

v_call: TRBV5-6
cdr3_length: 15
d_call: TRBD1
clone_size: once
j_call: TRBJ1-6
cdr3_aa: CASSLPTGSGSPLHF
cdr3_nt: TGTGCCAGCAGCTTGCCGACAGGGTCAGGATCACCCCTCCACTTT

v_call: TRBV4-1
cdr3_length: 14
d_call: TRBD1
clone_size: .
j_call: TRBJ2-2
cdr3_aa: CASSSRQGSGELFF
cdr3_nt: TGCGCCAGCAGCTCTCGACAGGGCTCCGGGGAGCTGTTTTTT

v_call: TRBV7-2
cdr3_length: 16
d_call: .
clone_size: .
j_call: TRBJ2-1
cdr3_aa: CASSLAPGRSYNEQFF
cdr3_nt: TGTGCCAGCAGCTTAGCGCCAGGCCGCTCCTACAATGAGCAGTTCTTC

v_call: TRBV5-1
cdr3_length: 14
d_call: .
clone_size: .
j_call: TRBJ1-2
cdr3_aa: CASSSGTGNYGYTF
cdr3_nt: TGCGCCAGCAGCTCCGGGACTGGTAACTATGGCTACACCTTC

v_call: TRBV6-4
cdr3_length: 15
d_call: TRBD2
clone_size: .
j_call: TRBJ2-1
cdr3_aa: CASSRLAGAPNEQFF
cdr3_nt: TGTGCCAGCAGCCGACTAGCGGGGGCCCCTAATGAGCAGTTCTTC

v_call: TRBV5-6
cdr3_length: 16
d_call: TRBD1
clone_size: .
j_call: TRBJ2-7
cdr3_aa: CASRPTGQGGGYEQYF
cdr3_nt: TGTGCCAGCAGACCAACCGGACAGGGAGGTGGCTACGAGCAGTACTTC

v_call: TRBV20-1
cdr3_length: 11
d_call: .
clone_size: once
j_call: TRBJ1-6
cdr3_aa: CSAREFEALHF
cdr3_nt: TGCAGTGCTAGAGAATTTGAGGCCCTCCACTTT

v_call: TRBV6-2/TRBV6-3
cdr3_length: 15
d_call: TRBD1
clone_size: .
j_call: TRBJ1-2
cdr3_aa: CASSYRRGREYGYTF
cdr3_nt: TGTGCCAGCAGTTACCGCAGGGGGCGTGAGTATGGCTACACCTTC

v_call: TRBV3-1/TRBV3-2
cdr3_length: 11
d_call: TRBD1
clone_size: .
j_call: TRBJ2-2
cdr3_aa: CASSRDSGLFF
cdr3_nt: TGTGCCAGCAGCCGGGACAGCGGGCTGTTTTTT

v_call: TRBV6-5
cdr3_length: 15
d_call: .
clone_size: few
j_call: TRBJ2-7
cdr3_aa: CASSYSWARSYEQYF
cdr3_nt: TGTGCCAGCAGTTACTCCTGGGCTCGTTCCTACGAGCAGTACTTC

v_call: TRBV12-3/TRBV12-4
cdr3_length: 13
d_call: .
clone_size: .
j_call: TRBJ1-4
cdr3_aa: CASSYREYEKLFF
cdr3_nt: TGTGCCAGCAGTTACAGGGAGTATGAAAAACTGTTTTTT

v_call: TRBV7-2
cdr3_length: 14
d_call: TRBD1
clone_size: .
j_call: TRBJ1-2
cdr3_aa: CASSDRGQNYGYTF
cdr3_nt: TGTGCCAGCAGCGACAGGGGACAGAACTATGGCTACACCTTC

v_call: TRBV29-1
cdr3_length: 12
d_call: .
clone_size: few
j_call: TRBJ1-2
cdr3_aa: CSAMGSNYGYTF
cdr3_nt: TGCAGCGCCATGGGCAGCAACTATGGCTACACCTTC

v_call: TRBV7-8
cdr3_length: 16
d_call: .
clone_size: .
j_call: TRBJ1-5
cdr3_aa: CASSPAGVFSNQPQHF
cdr3_nt: TGTGCCAGCAGCCCCGCAGGGGTCTTTAGCAATCAGCCCCAGCATTTT

v_call: TRBV11-3
cdr3_length: 15
d_call: TRBD2
clone_size: .
j_call: TRBJ2-3
cdr3_aa: CASSFSGGKTDTQYF
cdr3_nt: TGTGCCAGCAGCTTCAGCGGGGGGAAAACAGATACGCAGTATTTT

v_call: TRBV3-1/TRBV3-2
cdr3_length: 12
d_call: .
clone_size: .
j_call: TRBJ2-7
cdr3_aa: CASSPQSGERYF
cdr3_nt: TGTGCCAGCAGCCCACAGTCGGGAGAAAGGTACTTC

v_call: TRBV5-1
cdr3_length: 16
d_call: .
clone_size: once
j_call: TRBJ2-1
cdr3_aa: CASSLTSTGSYNEQFF
cdr3_nt: TGCGCCAGCAGCTTGACGAGTACCGGCTCCTACAATGAGCAGTTCTTC

v_call: TRBV24-1
cdr3_length: 16
d_call: TRBD1
clone_size: .
j_call: TRBJ1-3
cdr3_aa: CATSDAGQGDGNTIYF
cdr3_nt: TGTGCCACCAGTGACGCCGGACAGGGTGACGGAAACACCATATATTTT

v_call: TRBV19
cdr3_length: 13
d_call: .
clone_size: .
j_call: TRBJ1-5
cdr3_aa: CASSINREQPQHF
cdr3_nt: TGTGCCAGTAGTATAAACAGGGAGCAGCCCCAGCATTTT

v_call: TRBV9
cdr3_length: 13
d_call: .
clone_size: few
j_call: TRBJ2-2
cdr3_aa: CASSVAFPGELFF
cdr3_nt: TGTGCCAGCAGCGTAGCGTTTCCCGGGGAGCTGTTTTTT

v_call: TRBV2
cdr3_length: 15
d_call: TRBD1
clone_size: .
j_call: TRBJ1-2
cdr3_aa: CASRLGQLINYGYTF
cdr3_nt: TGTGCCAGCAGACTGGGACAGCTAATAAACTATGGCTACACCTTC

v_call: TRBV19
cdr3_length: 14
d_call: TRBD1
clone_size: .
j_call: TRBJ1-5
cdr3_aa: CAILPPGGSQPQHF
cdr3_nt: TGTGCCATTCTGCCTCCAGGGGGAAGTCAGCCCCAGCATTTT

v_call: TRBV4-1
cdr3_length: 16
d_call: .
clone_size: .
j_call: TRBJ2-1
cdr3_aa: CASSQGERSSYNEQFF
cdr3_nt: TGCGCCAGCAGCCAAGGGGAGCGGAGCTCCTACAATGAGCAGTTCTTC

v_call: TRBV5-8
cdr3_length: 17
d_call: TRBD1
clone_size: .
j_call: TRBJ1-5
cdr3_aa: CASYLGAGTGVNQPQHF
cdr3_nt: TGTGCCAGCTACTTGGGGGCCGGGACAGGGGTAAATCAGCCCCAGCATTTT

v_call: TRBV6-4
cdr3_length: 14
d_call: .
clone_size: .
j_call: TRBJ2-1
cdr3_aa: CASSLDSLYNEQFF
cdr3_nt: TGTGCCAGCAGCCTTGACAGTCTTTACAATGAGCAGTTCTTC

v_call: TRBV11-2
cdr3_length: 16
d_call: TRBD2
clone_size: .
j_call: TRBJ2-5
cdr3_aa: CASKVRMAGEGETQYF
cdr3_nt: TGTGCCAGCAAAGTTCGTATGGCGGGGGAGGGCGAGACCCAGTACTTC

v_call: TRBV28
cdr3_length: 14
d_call: TRBD1
clone_size: .
j_call: TRBJ2-1
cdr3_aa: CATRQGSFLDEQFF
cdr3_nt: TGTGCCACGCGACAGGGTTCTTTTTTGGATGAGCAGTTCTTC

v_call: TRBV28
cdr3_length: 15
d_call: TRBD1
clone_size: .
j_call: TRBJ1-4
cdr3_aa: CASSLPTGGLEKLFF
cdr3_nt: TGTGCCAGCAGTTTACCTACAGGGGGGTTGGAAAAACTGTTTTTT

v_call: TRBV18
cdr3_length: 13
d_call: .
clone_size: .
j_call: TRBJ1-4
cdr3_aa: CASSRGLEEKLFF
cdr3_nt: TGTGCCAGCTCCAGGGGCCTTGAGGAAAAACTGTTTTTT

v_call: TRBV27
cdr3_length: 13
d_call: TRBD1
clone_size: .
j_call: TRBJ2-5
cdr3_aa: CASSRTGSATQYF
cdr3_nt: TGTGCCAGCAGCCGGACAGGCTCGGCGACCCAGTACTTC